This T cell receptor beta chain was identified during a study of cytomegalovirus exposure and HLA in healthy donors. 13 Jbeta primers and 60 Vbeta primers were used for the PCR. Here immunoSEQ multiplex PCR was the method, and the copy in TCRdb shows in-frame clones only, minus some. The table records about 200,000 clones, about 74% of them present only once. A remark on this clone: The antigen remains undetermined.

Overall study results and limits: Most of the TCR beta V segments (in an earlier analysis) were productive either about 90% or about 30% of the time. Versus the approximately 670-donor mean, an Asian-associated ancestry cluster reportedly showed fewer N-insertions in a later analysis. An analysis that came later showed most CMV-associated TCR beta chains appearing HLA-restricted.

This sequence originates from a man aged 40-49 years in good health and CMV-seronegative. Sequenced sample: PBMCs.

The CDR3 sequence: CASSFVPPGQGFGYTF. CDR3 DNA: TGCGCCAGCAGCTTCGTGCCACCGGGACAGGGTTTTGGCTACACCTTC. This chain uses TRBV5-1 with TRBJ1-2; the match to TRBD1 covers 9 bases. Trimming removed 2 bases from V and 7 bases from J; junction bases left unmatched: 12. Germline loops: CDR1 SGHRS, CDR2 YFSETQ. This CDR3 spans 16 amino acids.